This passage covers 26 T cell receptor beta chains from one sample sequenced in a study of OX40 agonist ivuxolimab in advanced cancers. Profiled with immunoSEQ multiplex PCR; TCRdb holds only in-frame clones, not every one. Of 55,000 to 90,000 clones listed, almost 90% are singletons. The sample in question was CD4+ or CD8+ T cells sorted from blood, obtained in a trial of the OX40 agonist ivuxolimab. The receptors originated from an adult with an advanced solid tumor such as melanoma, head and neck, liver or kidney cancer.

V and J are TRBV28 and TRBJ2-1; 9 bases are shared with TRBD1. The CDR3 is 12 amino acids. V was clipped by 8 bases and J by 6 bases; unmatched bases: 2. Germline V lookup: CDR1 MDHEN, CDR2 SYDVKM. The CDR3 protein is CASGTGFNEQFF. The CDR3 coding sequence is TGTGCCAGCGGGACAGGGTTCAATGAGCAGTTCTTC.

The CDR3 bases are TGTGCCAGCAGCTCCGGACTAGCGGGAGATACGCAGTATTTT. It translates to CASSSGLAGDTQYF. V and J are TRBV7-3 and TRBJ2-3; 11 bases are a match to TRBD2. V shed 4 bases and J 5 bases; nucleotides not matched to a gene: 2. The CDR3 has 14 residues. Germline loops: CDR1 SGHTA, CDR2 FQGTGA.

J is TRBJ1-1 and V is TRBV7-3; TRBD1 matches 9 bases. CDR3 size: 15 residues. Germline assignment: CDR1 SGHTA and CDR2 FQGTGA. V dropped 3 bases and J dropped 5; count of bases not matched to a gene: 7. CDR3 in DNA: TGTGCCAGCAGCTTCGGGGGACAGGGACAAACTGAAGCTTTCTTT. This codes for CASSFGGQGQTEAFF.

The chain employs TRBV7-9 and TRBJ2-2; tentatively, D is TRBD2 (5 bases). The CDR3 sequence is 13 residues long. Trimming removed 6 bases from V and 4 bases from J, with 9 bases in between. Looked up from germline, CDR1 is SEHNR and CDR2 is FQNEAQ (reference sequence). The CDR3 DNA reads as TGTGCCAGCAGTGGGCGGGCCACCGGGGAGCTGTTTTTT. This translates into CASSGRATGELFF.

The CDR3: CASSLRLLYEQYF. The CDR3, as DNA: TGTGCCAGCAGCTTGAGACTTCTCTACGAGCAGTACTTC. The chain combines TRBV7-2 with TRBJ2-7; D gene uncertain. Trimming left V 3 bases short and J 3 bases short, with 9 bases between. There are 13 residues in the CDR3. Per germline, CDR1 SGHTA and CDR2 FQGNSA.

V is TRBV19 and J is TRBJ2-1, with 7 bases that match TRBD2. J gave up 6 bases and V 7 bases, and 9 bases lay outside the gene matches. The germline CDR1 and CDR2 sequences are LNHDA and SQIVND (reference sequence). The CDR3 runs 14 residues. The CDR3 nucleotides read TGTGCCAGTAACCGTGGGGGAGGGACCAATGAGCAGTTCTTC. This sequence encodes CASNRGGGTNEQFF.

This clone was counted between two and nine times. The chain carries TRBV7-2 and TRBJ2-2; 7 bases are a match to TRBD1. Germline V gene lookup returns CDR1 SGHTA and CDR2 FQGNSA. The length of the CDR3 is 14 residues. V dropped 8 bases and J dropped 1; count of bases not matched to a gene: 4. CDR3 nucleotide sequence: TGTGCCAGCGGGGGACAGATGAACACCGGGGAGCTGTTTTTT. It is translated as CASGGQMNTGELFF.

This rearrangement joins TRBV11-2 to TRBJ2-7; 12 positions agree with TRBD1. J lost 5 bases, V lost 1 base, and 9 bases had no gene match. CDR1 is SGHAT and CDR2 is FQNNGV in the germline V gene. The CDR3 covers 17 residues. The CDR3 region has the DNA TGTGCCAGCAGCTTAGGGGACAGGGGGCGACTAAGGAACGAGCAGTACTTC. Protein sequence: CASSLGDRGRLRNEQYF.

The V and J genes are TRBV19 and TRBJ2-3; 12 bases map to TRBD2. Germline V gives CDR1 LNHDA, CDR2 SQIVND (reference sequence). Trimming at V came to 5 bases and at J to 3 bases, leaving 12 bases not matched to a gene. The length of the CDR3 is 18 residues. The CDR3 region has the DNA TGTGCCAGTAGTCCCTGGGCTAGCGGGAGGGCCGAGACAGATACGCAGTATTTT. The encoded protein is CASSPWASGRAETDTQYF.

The chain joins TRBV28 to TRBJ1-2; 7 positions match TRBD1. Per the germline V gene, CDR1 is MDHEN and CDR2 is SYDVKM. The CDR3 sequence is 14 residues long. The V segment lost 5 bases and the J segment 4 bases; nucleotides outside the gene matches: 7. In nucleotides, the CDR3 is TGTGCCAGCAGTCGAGGACAGGCGCCCTATGGCTACACCTTC. It is translated as CASSRGQAPYGYTF.

The chain has TRBV19 and TRBJ2-1; D is unclear. CDR3 length: 15 amino acids. Between the trimmed V and J ends, which lost 0 bases and 0 bases, there was a span of 6 bases. Germline lookup yields CDR1 LNHDA and CDR2 SQIVND (reference sequence). The CDR3 is CASSIERSSYNEQFF. CDR3 sequence (DNA): TGTGCCAGTAGTATAGAGAGGAGCTCCTACAATGAGCAGTTCTTC.

The gene calls are TRBV2 and TRBJ2-1, with D possibly being TRBD1 (5 bases). Germline CDR1 is SNHLY and CDR2 is FYNNEI. V dropped 2 bases and J dropped 3 bases, with 5 bases sitting between them. CDR3 size: 13 residues. The CDR3 DNA sequence: TGTGCCAGCAGTGAACAGGGCTACAATGAGCAGTTCTTC. This gives the protein CASSEQGYNEQFF.

This sequence joins TRBV5-4 and TRBJ2-5, with D possibly being TRBD2 (5 bases). The CDR3 sequence is 15 residues long. CDR1 and CDR2 from the germline V gene are SGHNT and YYREEE (reference sequence). V dropped 3 bases and J dropped 1 base, with 13 bases sitting between them. The chain's CDR3 is CASSYRAELQETQYF. The CDR3 DNA is TGTGCCAGCAGCTACCGAGCGGAGCTCCAAGAGACCCAGTACTTC.

The V and J genes are TRBV7-9 and TRBJ1-5; the match to TRBD1 covers 10 bases. V lost 1 base, J lost 4 bases, and 7 bases stayed unmatched. Germline-derived CDR1 and CDR2 are SEHNR and FQNEAQ (reference sequence). CDR3 length equals 17 residues. CDR3 sequence reads: CASSLGGWTGGNQPQHF. DNA for the CDR3: TGTGCCAGCAGCTTAGGCGGTTGGACAGGGGGGAATCAGCCCCAGCATTTT.

The rearrangement links TRBV10-1 to TRBJ2-5; possible D gene TRBD2, 5 bases. The V end was cut by 8 bases, the J end by 2 bases, with 6 bases between. The germline CDR1 and CDR2 sequences are WNHNN and SYGVQD (reference sequence). The CDR3 spans 11 residues. The CDR3 DNA follows: TGCGCCAGCCCGGGGCAAGAGACCCAGTACTTC. Translated, it gives CASPGQETQYF.

This rearrangement joins TRBV5-1 to TRBJ1-1; 9 bases map to TRBD1. Germline CDR1 is SGHRS and CDR2 is YFSETQ. Trimming cost V 4 bases and J 5 bases; bases outside gene matches: 9. The CDR3 contains 15 residues. CDR3 region: CASSPRTGAGTEAFF. CDR3 DNA sequence: TGCGCCAGCAGCCCCCGGACAGGGGCGGGAACTGAAGCTTTCTTT. Full variable domain (remainder filled in from reference TRBV5-1 and TRBJ1-1): KAGVTQTPRYLIKTRGQQVTLSCSPISGHRSVSWYQQTPGQGLQFLFEYFSETQRNKGNFPGRFSGRQFSNSRSEMNVSTLELGDSALYLCASSPRTGAGTEAFFGQGTRLTVV.

V is TRBV27 and J is TRBJ1-1, with unresolved D. The CDR3 is 12 amino acids. CDR1 is MNHEY and CDR2 is SMNVEV in the germline V gene (reference sequence). V was cut by 5 bases and J by 4 bases, with 8 bases left in between. In DNA, the CDR3 is TGTGCCAGCAGTCGGGCGGGCACTGAAGCTTTCTTT. It encodes CASSRAGTEAFF.

This sequence joins TRBV9 and TRBJ1-3; 8 positions agree with TRBD1. The CDR3 runs to 15 residues. V lost 4 bases, J lost 4 bases, and 7 bases stayed unmatched. Germline CDR1 SGDLS, CDR2 YYNGEE. The CDR3 sequence: CASSTQTGEGNTIYF. DNA for the CDR3: TGTGCCAGCAGCACCCAGACAGGGGAAGGAAACACCATATATTTT.

V usage is TRBV19 and J usage is TRBJ1-4; 10 bases agree with TRBD1. Germline CDR1 LNHDA, CDR2 SQIVND (reference sequence). Germline trimming cut 7 bases from V and 8 bases from J; bases unmatched to any gene: 7. The CDR3 extends over 14 amino acids. The CDR3 here is CASTQDRGNEKLFF. CDR3 DNA sequence: TGTGCCAGTACCCAGGACAGGGGGAACGAAAAACTGTTTTTT.

J is TRBJ2-7 and V is TRBV10-3; D may be TRBD1 (6 bases). With 8 bases removed from V and 6 bases from J, the gap between germline ends came to 17 bases. Germline CDR1 and CDR2: ENHRY and SYGVKD. This CDR3 has 13 amino acids. DNA of the CDR3: TGTGCCATCCGAGGACAGTCTTTTTCCGAGCAGTACTTC. Residues: CAIRGQSFSEQYF.

This clone has just a few counts. V and J are TRBV21-1 and TRBJ1-1. TRBV21-1 is flagged as a pseudogene. This CDR3 spans 15 amino acids. The CDR3 protein is CASSKVKAANTEAFF. The CDR3 region has the DNA TGTGCCAGCAGCAAAGTGAAGGCCGCGAACACTGAAGCTTTCTTT.

The chain is built from TRBV7-3 and TRBJ2-2; D not certain. Germline lookup yields CDR1 SGHTA and CDR2 FQGTGA. CDR3 length equals 18 residues. Deletions cut 0 bases from V and 1 base from J, with 15 bases between. The CDR3: CASSLTAPVAENTGELFF. CDR3 nucleotides: TGTGCCAGCAGCTTAACGGCGCCCGTGGCAGAGAACACCGGGGAGCTGTTTTTT.

CDR3 protein: CAISRGGRNTEAFF. The CDR3 DNA reads as TGTGCCATCAGCCGGGGGGGGAGAAACACTGAAGCTTTCTTT. This sequence joins TRBV10-3 and TRBJ1-1; D perhaps matches TRBD1 (5 bases). The CDR3 length is 14 residues. Trimming pared 6 bases from V and 2 bases from J, leaving 13 bases between. Germline values: CDR1 ENHRY, CDR2 SYGVKD.

J is TRBJ2-1 and V is TRBV5-5; TRBD1 aligns across 9 bases. Looked up from germline, CDR1 is SGHKS and CDR2 is YYEKEE (reference sequence). The CDR3 has 15 amino acids. V gave up 4 bases and J gave up 1 base; unmatched junction bases: 3. CDR3 residues: CASSPGQGSYNEQFF. In DNA form, the CDR3 reads TGTGCCAGCAGCCCGGGACAGGGTTCCTACAATGAGCAGTTCTTC.

The chain joins TRBV2 to TRBJ1-5, with D tentatively TRBD1 (6 bases). There are 14 residues in the CDR3. V was shortened by 5 bases and J by 4 bases, with 12 bases between the two germline ends. Germline V CDR1 and CDR2: SNHLY, FYNNEI. This CDR3 reads CASSLQGANQPQHF. CDR3 in DNA: TGTGCCAGCAGTCTACAGGGAGCGAATCAGCCCCAGCATTTT.

V gene TRBV6-6 combines with J gene TRBJ1-1; no definite D call. This CDR3 region has 12 residues. The V gene lost 5 bases and the J gene lost 7 bases, with 11 bases spanning the gap. CDR1 is MNHNY and CDR2 is SVGAGI in the germline V gene (reference sequence). The CDR3 reads CASSKDLGEAFF. DNA of the CDR3: TGTGCCAGCAGTAAGGACCTCGGTGAAGCTTTCTTT.